The rows below give T cell receptor beta chains drawn from one sample of a study of breast tumors, draining lymph nodes, adjacent tissues. TCRdb reanalysed the multiplex PCR reads using MiXCR and keeps one entry per CDR3 protein. Of approximately 190,000 distinct CDR3 sequences in the sample, 31% were seen once. Sequenced sample: axillary lymph node tissue. The receptors were sampled from a female donor with breast cancer. Some clones in this sample may be carry-over from other donors' samples. Each CDR3 is given with its conserved first and last residue. The D gene is left open where the match is weak. A clone size is listed for some rows: how often the clone was seen (once, few, many), or a class if it is expanded.

J gene | D gene | V gene | clone size | CDR3 DNA | CDR3 protein
TRBJ2-5 | . | TRBV5-6 | . | TGTGCCAGCAGCTCCATTAGCGCGAGAAGAGAGACCCAGTACTTC | CASSSISARRETQYF
TRBJ2-3 | TRBD1 | TRBV19 | many | TGTGCCAGCCGGGACAGGGGCGATTCTAGCACAGATACGCAGTATTTT | CASRDRGDSSTDTQYF
TRBJ1-6 | . | TRBV24-1 | many | TGTGCCACCAGCATGGGGGACTCACCCCTCCACTTT | CATSMGDSPLHF
TRBJ2-7 | TRBD1 | TRBV9 | many | TGTGCCAGCAGCGTAGAGACAGGGGGCCCCTACGAGCAGTACTTC | CASSVETGGPYEQYF
TRBJ2-3 | TRBD2 | TRBV9 | . | TGTGCCAGCAGCCCTCTAGCGGGCACAGATACGCAGTATTTT | CASSPLAGTDTQYF
TRBJ1-1 | . | TRBV15 | . | TGTGCCACCAGCAGGGGGGACGGAATGAGCACTGAAGCTTTCTTT | CATSRGDGMSTEAFF
TRBJ2-1 | . | TRBV10-3 | many | TGTGCCATCAGTGAGTCGGTTCCCCTAGGGGGGAATGAGCAGTTCTTC | CAISESVPLGGNEQFF
TRBJ1-5 | TRBD1 | TRBV29-1 | . | TGCAGCGTTCGGACAGGCGGCAATCAGCCCCAGCATTTT | CSVRTGGNQPQHF
TRBJ1-4 | . | TRBV5-1 | many | TGCGCCAGCAGCCTCGGAGGAGGAAGGGTGGACGAAAAACTGTTTTTT | CASSLGGGRVDEKLFF
TRBJ1-2 | . | TRBV27 | few | TGTGCCAGCAGTTTATCAGGTGGTTGGGCCTATGGCTACACCTTC | CASSLSGGWAYGYTF
TRBJ2-1 | TRBD2 | TRBV20-1 | . | TGCAGTGCTAGAGAACTAGCGAGCTCCTGCAATGAGCAGTTCTTC | CSARELASSCNEQFF
TRBJ2-2 | TRBD2 | TRBV27 | few | TGTGCCAGCAGTTTTGGCGGGAGGGCCCCCGGGGAGCTGTTTTTT | CASSFGGRAPGELFF
TRBJ2-5 | TRBD2 | TRBV24-1 | many | TGTGCCACCAGAGGGGAGGGCGAGACCCAGTACTTC | CATRGEGETQYF
TRBJ2-5 | TRBD1 | TRBV20-1 | many | TGCAGTGCTAGAGATCTGGCCAGGGGGCAAGAGACCCAGTACTTC | CSARDLARGQETQYF
TRBJ2-3 | . | TRBV19 | many | TGTGCCAGTAGACTCAGGGGGGGGGAAGGAGATACGCAGTATTTT | CASRLRGGEGDTQYF
TRBJ2-7 | TRBD1 | TRBV20-1 | . | TGCAGTGCTAGCACCGGGACAGGTTCCTACGAGCAGTACTTC | CSASTGTGSYEQYF
TRBJ2-3 | TRBD2 | TRBV5-6 | . | TGTGCCAGCAGCCCCGGCGGGGGGTTGGAAGATACGCAGTATTTT | CASSPGGGLEDTQYF
TRBJ1-2 | TRBD1 | TRBV6-6 | many | TGTGCCAGCAGTCAGACGAGTGGGACAGGCTGGTCTGGCTACACCTTC | CASSQTSGTGWSGYTF
TRBJ2-2 | TRBD2 | TRBV10-1 | . | TGCGCCAGCAGTGACAGCGGGAGGGCCGCCGGGGAGCTGTTTTTT | CASSDSGRAAGELFF
TRBJ2-1 | TRBD2 | TRBV29-1 | many | TGCAGCGTTGAACTAGCGGAGAGCTCCTACAATGAGCAGTTCTTC | CSVELAESSYNEQFF
TRBJ2-5 | TRBD2 | TRBV6-6 | many | TGTGCCAGCAGTCACGGGGGAGGGGAGACCCAGTACTTC | CASSHGGGETQYF
TRBJ1-1 | . | TRBV7-3 | . | TGTGCCAGCAGCTTATCTATATCCACTGAAGCTTTCTTT | CASSLSISTEAFF
TRBJ2-7 | TRBD1 | TRBV7-8 | many | TGTGCCAGCAGCTTAGTACAGGGGGCCTACGAGCAGTACTTC | CASSLVQGAYEQYF
TRBJ1-6 | . | TRBV28 | . | TGTGCCAGCAGTGTAGGGGGTGCGAGCTCCTATAATTCACCCCTCCACTTT | CASSVGGASSYNSPLHF
TRBJ1-3 | . | TRBV5-4 | many | TGTGCCAGCAGCTCCGGACCGAGCTCTGGAAACACCATATATTTT | CASSSGPSSGNTIYF
TRBJ2-1 | TRBD1 | TRBV19 | many | TGTGCCAGTAGTGCGGACAGGGGCTCCTACAATGAGCAGTTCTTC | CASSADRGSYNEQFF
TRBJ1-2 | . | TRBV29-1 | many | TGCAGCGTTCAAGAGGGGGGCGGTGGCTACACCTTC | CSVQEGGGGYTF
TRBJ1-5 | TRBD1 | TRBV7-3 | . | TGTGCCAGCAGCCCTCAGCGGGACAGGGGATGGGGCCCCCATCAGCCCCAGCATTTT | CASSPQRDRGWGPHQPQHF
TRBJ2-7 | . | TRBV7-9 | . | TGTGCCAGCAGCCGGATCCAGGGCTACGAGCAGTACTTC | CASSRIQGYEQYF
TRBJ1-5 | . | TRBV20-1 | many | TGCAGTGCTAGCTCGGGGGTGGAGCCCCAGCATTTT | CSASSGVEPQHF
TRBJ2-3 | . | TRBV5-4 | many | TGTGCCAGCAGCTGGATGGGTTACGGCGGTGGTACGCAGTATTTT | CASSWMGYGGGTQYF
TRBJ1-5 | TRBD1 | TRBV19 | . | TGTGCCAGTAGTTCCGACAGGGCAGGCGGTCAGCCCCAGCATTTT | CASSSDRAGGQPQHF